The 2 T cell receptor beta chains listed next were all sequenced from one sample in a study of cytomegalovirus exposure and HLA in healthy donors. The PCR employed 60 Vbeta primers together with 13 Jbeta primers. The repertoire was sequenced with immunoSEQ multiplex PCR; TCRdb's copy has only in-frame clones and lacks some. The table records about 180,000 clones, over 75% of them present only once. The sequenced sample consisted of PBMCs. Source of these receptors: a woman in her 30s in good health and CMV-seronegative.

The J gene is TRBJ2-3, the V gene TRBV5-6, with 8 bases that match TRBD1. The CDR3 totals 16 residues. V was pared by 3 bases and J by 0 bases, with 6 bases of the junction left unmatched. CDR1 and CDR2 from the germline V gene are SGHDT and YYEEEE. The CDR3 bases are TGTGCCAGCAGCTCGCCGCAGGGGGCAAGCACAGATACGCAGTATTTT. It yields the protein CASSSPQGASTDTQYF. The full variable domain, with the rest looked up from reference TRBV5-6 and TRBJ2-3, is DAGVTQSPTHLIKTRGQQVTLRCSPKSGHDTVSWYQQALGQGPQFIFQYYEEEERQRGNFPDRFSGHQFPNYSSELNVNALLLGDSALYLCASSSPQGASTDTQYFGPGTRLTVL.

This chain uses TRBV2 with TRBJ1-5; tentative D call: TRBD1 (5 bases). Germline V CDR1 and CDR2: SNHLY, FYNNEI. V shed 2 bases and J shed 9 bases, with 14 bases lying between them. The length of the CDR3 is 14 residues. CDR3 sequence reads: CASSELPGFGPQHF. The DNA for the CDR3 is TGTGCCAGCAGTGAATTGCCAGGGTTTGGGCCCCAGCATTTT.